A single sample is the source of the 5 T cell receptor beta chains below, sequenced in a study of blood T cell repertoires in COVID-19 (dated by TCRdb to the early 2020s). Libraries were built with the immunoSEQ multiplex PCR assay. TCRdb obtained this table from immuneACCESS and retained in-frame rearrangements with V and J assigned. These tables miss some clones; where compared with another copy, unresolved V genes account for less than half of the shortfall, and the remainder is unexplained. Across this sample there are about 270,000 clones, with over 80% seen only once. The ten largest clones represent over 4% of the sample. Sample: PBMCs or T cells enriched from blood (not recorded which). The receptor set was obtained from a woman aged 25-40 years with acute COVID-19.

The chain couples TRBV11-2 to TRBJ1-4; 9 nucleotides line up with TRBD1. V trimming: 5 bases; J trimming: 0 bases; junction bases outside the gene matches: 4. The CDR3 totals 16 residues. CDR1 and CDR2 (germline): SGHAT, FQNNGV. CDR3 protein: CASSDGQGPTNEKLFF. The CDR3 DNA reads as TGTGCCAGCAGCGATGGACAGGGGCCAACTAATGAAAAACTGTTTTTT. The full variable domain, rest sourced from reference TRBV11-2 and TRBJ1-4, is EAGVAQSPRYKIIEKRQSVAFWCNPISGHATLYWYQQILGQGPKLLIQFQNNGVVDDSQLPKDRFSAERLKGVDSTLKIQPAKLEDSAVYLCASSDGQGPTNEKLFFGSGTQLSVL.

V gene TRBV24-1 combines with J gene TRBJ2-1; 8 bases align to TRBD1. CDR1 KGHDR and CDR2 SFDVKD come from the germline V gene. Trimming at V came to 1 base and at J to 7 bases, leaving 8 bases not matched to a gene. The CDR3 is 16 residues long. The chain's CDR3 is CATSDLGPGGVNEQFF. The CDR3, as DNA: TGTGCCACCAGTGATTTAGGTCCAGGGGGCGTTAATGAGCAGTTCTTC.

The chain is built from TRBV9 and TRBJ2-2; D perhaps matches TRBD1 (5 bases). Per germline, CDR1 SGDLS and CDR2 YYNGEE. Trimming left V 0 bases short and J 0 bases short, with 6 bases between. The CDR3 has 15 amino acids. The CDR3 sequence: CASSVAQANTGELFF. DNA of the CDR3: TGTGCCAGCAGCGTAGCACAGGCGAACACCGGGGAGCTGTTTTTT. Together with reference TRBV9 and TRBJ2-2, the CDR3 gives the full variable domain: DSGVTQTPKHLITATGQRVTLRCSPRSGDLSVYWYQQSLDQGLQFLIQYYNGEERAKGNILERFSAQQFPDLHSELNLSSLELGDSALYFCASSVAQANTGELFFGEGSRLTVL.

The chain uses TRBV2 and TRBJ1-2; D is possibly TRBD1 (6 bases). Trimming cost V 1 base and J 7 bases, with 13 bases left between them. Germline V lookup: CDR1 SNHLY, CDR2 FYNNEI. This CDR3 has 14 amino acids. The CDR3 region has the DNA TGTGCCAGCAGTGAAGATCAGGGGTTGGGTGGCTACACCTTC. Translated: CASSEDQGLGGYTF.

The genes are TRBV4-3 and TRBJ1-1; 7 bases align to TRBD1. CDR3 length: 17 amino acids. Germline CDR1 reads LGHNA; CDR2 reads YSLEER. J gave up 4 bases and V 1 base, and 12 bases lay outside the gene matches. CDR3 DNA: TGCGCCAGCAGCCAAGTTGCCGGGGCCAGGGGGAGCACTGAAGCTTTCTTT. Translation: CASSQVAGARGSTEAFF.